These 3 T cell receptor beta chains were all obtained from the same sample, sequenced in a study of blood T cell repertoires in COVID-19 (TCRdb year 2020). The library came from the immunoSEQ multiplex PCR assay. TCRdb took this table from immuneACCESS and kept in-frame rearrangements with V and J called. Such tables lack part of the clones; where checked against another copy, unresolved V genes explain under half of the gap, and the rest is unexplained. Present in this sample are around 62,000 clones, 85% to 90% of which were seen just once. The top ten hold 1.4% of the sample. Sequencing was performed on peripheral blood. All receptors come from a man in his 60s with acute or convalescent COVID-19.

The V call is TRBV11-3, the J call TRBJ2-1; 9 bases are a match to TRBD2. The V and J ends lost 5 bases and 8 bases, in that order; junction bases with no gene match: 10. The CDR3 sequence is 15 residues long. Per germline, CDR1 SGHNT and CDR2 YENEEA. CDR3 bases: TGTGCCAGCAGCCCTATCGAGGGACTAGCCCATGAGCAGTTCTTC. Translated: CASSPIEGLAHEQFF.

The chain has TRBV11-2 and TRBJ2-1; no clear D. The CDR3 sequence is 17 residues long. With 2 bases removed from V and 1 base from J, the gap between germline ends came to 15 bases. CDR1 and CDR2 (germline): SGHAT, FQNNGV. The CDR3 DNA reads TGTGCCAGCAGCTTACCCCGGCGGCTAAGGTCCTACAATGAGCAGTTCTTC. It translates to CASSLPRRLRSYNEQFF.

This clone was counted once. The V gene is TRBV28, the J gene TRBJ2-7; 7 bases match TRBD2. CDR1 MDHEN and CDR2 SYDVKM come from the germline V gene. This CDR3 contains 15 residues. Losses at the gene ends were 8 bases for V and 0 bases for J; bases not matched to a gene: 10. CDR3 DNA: TGTGCCAGCGCCCTCGGGGGGATTGGCTCCTACGAGCAGTACTTC. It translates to CASALGGIGSYEQYF.